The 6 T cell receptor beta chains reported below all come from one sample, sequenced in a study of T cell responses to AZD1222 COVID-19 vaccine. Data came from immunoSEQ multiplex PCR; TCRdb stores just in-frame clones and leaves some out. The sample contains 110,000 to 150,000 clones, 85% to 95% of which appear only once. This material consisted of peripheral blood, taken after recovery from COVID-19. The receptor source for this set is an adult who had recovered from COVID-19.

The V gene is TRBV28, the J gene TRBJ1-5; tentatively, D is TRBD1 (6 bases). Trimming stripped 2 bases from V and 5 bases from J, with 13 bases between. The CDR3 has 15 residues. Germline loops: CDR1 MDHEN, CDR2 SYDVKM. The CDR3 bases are TGTGCCAGCAGTTTAGGGGGCAGGGTCCATCAGCCCCAGCATTTT. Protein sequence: CASSLGGRVHQPQHF.

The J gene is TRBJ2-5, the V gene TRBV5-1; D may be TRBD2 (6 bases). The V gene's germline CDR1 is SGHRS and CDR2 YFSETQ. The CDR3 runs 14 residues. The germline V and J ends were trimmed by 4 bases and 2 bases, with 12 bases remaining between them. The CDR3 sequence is CASSPGGEQETQYF. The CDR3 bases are TGCGCCAGCAGCCCAGGCGGGGAGCAAGAGACCCAGTACTTC.

CDR3 sequence (DNA): TGTGCCAGCAGTTTGGGAGGGACAGTCCAAGAGACCCAGTACTTC. This encodes CASSLGGTVQETQYF. This rearrangement joins TRBV28 to TRBJ2-5, with D possibly being TRBD1 or TRBD2 (7 bases each). V dropped 3 bases and J dropped 1 base, with 12 bases sitting between them. This CDR3 contains 15 residues. CDR1 and CDR2 from the germline V gene are MDHEN and SYDVKM.

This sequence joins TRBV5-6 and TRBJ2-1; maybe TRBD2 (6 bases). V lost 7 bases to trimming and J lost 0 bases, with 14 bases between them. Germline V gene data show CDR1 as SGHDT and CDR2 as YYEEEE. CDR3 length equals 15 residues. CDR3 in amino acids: CASFYTGASYNEQFF. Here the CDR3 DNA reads TGTGCCAGCTTTTATACGGGAGCCTCCTACAATGAGCAGTTCTTC.

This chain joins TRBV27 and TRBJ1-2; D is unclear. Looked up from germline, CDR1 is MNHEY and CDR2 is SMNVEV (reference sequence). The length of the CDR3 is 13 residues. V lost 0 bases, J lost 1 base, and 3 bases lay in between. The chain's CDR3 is CASSLSGNYGYTF. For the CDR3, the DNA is TGTGCCAGCAGTTTATCCGGTAACTATGGCTACACCTTC.

The CDR3 protein is CASSLDLNTGELFF. The CDR3 DNA follows: TGTGCCAGCAGCCTTGACTTGAACACCGGGGAGCTGTTTTTT. This chain connects TRBV3-1 (or the pseudogene TRBV3-2) to TRBJ2-2, with D unresolved. Per germline, CDR1 LGHDT and CDR2 YNNKEL (reference sequence). This CDR3 is built from 14 residues. Trimming took off 4 bases at V and 1 base at J, with 7 bases between the two ends.